This TCR beta chain was sequenced for a study of blood T cells in healthy people across ages. Study results and caveats: As age increased, TCR beta diversity per million T cells fell in a roughly linear fashion. The unknown donor CMV status may have confounded expanded clonotype changes.

In the case of this clonotype: Its antigen is still unknown.

Trimming shortened V by 0 bases and J by 3 bases, and 12 bases separated the two germline ends. CDR1 is SGHRS and CDR2 is YFSETQ in the germline V gene. This CDR3 region has 15 residues. A sample-barcoded 5' primer and a J-beta primer mix were used in a second PCR of roughly 7 to 12 cycles. Each cDNA molecule, via a template-switch adaptor with 12 random nucleotides, was tagged. TCRdb re-analysed the 5' RACE reads in MiXCR, keeping a single row per CDR3 protein. This table has under 800,000 distinct CDR3 sequences, 20% to 25% appearing once. The chain is built from TRBV5-1 and TRBJ1-1; D is possibly TRBD1 (6 bases). Sequencing used blood. This TCR came from a man between 65 and 80 years old in good health. The CDR3: CASSLVQGLYTEAFF. The DNA of the CDR3 is TGCGCCAGCAGCTTGGTTCAGGGGTTATACACTGAAGCTTTCTTT.